Described below is a single T cell receptor (beta chain) sequence and its context. This sample stems from a study of blood T cell repertoires in COVID-19. Overall study context: Acute and convalescent COVID-19 samples came from the United States, Italy and Spain. Sample material is recorded as cDNA or gDNA derived from T cells, B-cell-depleted T cells, or PBMCs.

Methods used by the authors: Reference gene primer amplification gave nucleated cell count estimates. Using immunoSEQ multiplex PCR, the repertoire was profiled, and TCRdb retains in-frame clones only, with some absent. The DNA gave D and trimming, while V, J and clone size come from that table. The sample lists around 100,000 clones; 90% were seen once. The clonotype originates from a man aged 50 to 60 with acute or convalescent COVID-19. The sample comprised peripheral blood.

CDR3 region: CASSRGGDTEAFF. The CDR3 DNA sequence: TGTGCCAGCTCACGAGGTGGTGACACTGAAGCTTTCTTT. This sequence joins TRBV18 and TRBJ1-1; D gene unclear. Germline-derived CDR1 and CDR2 are KGHSH and LQKENI. The CDR3 length is 13 residues. With 4 bases removed from V and 3 bases from J, the gap between germline ends came to 9 bases.